Following are 21 T cell receptor beta chains from one sample sequenced in a study of radiation and T cells in renal cell carcinoma (TCRdb year 2020). The label giving this sample's time point can be read as: baseline pretreatment blood. The sample's treatment or condition label is to be understood as: 15 Gy SBRT to primary tumor, nephrectomy 4 weeks later. The library was prepared using the immunoSEQ multiplex PCR assay. Sourced from immuneACCESS, this table was stored by TCRdb with only in-frame sequences that have V and J called. A share of the clones is absent; for the studies checked, an unresolved V gene accounts for under half, and the remainder has no known explanation. The sample yields 100,000 to 150,000 clones; about four fifths were counted once. Of the sample, 2.5% to 3.5% is held by the ten largest clones. The sequencing used blood, collected from a patient whose treatment included radiotherapy and nephrectomy. All receptors derive from a woman aged 55-69 years with renal cell carcinoma.

This chain connects TRBV4-1 to TRBJ2-1; 8 nucleotides match TRBD2. V was pared by 0 bases and J by 4 bases, with 5 bases of the junction left unmatched. The CDR3 runs 16 residues. The V gene's germline CDR1 is MGHRA and CDR2 YSYEKL. The CDR3 nucleotides read TGCGCCAGCAGCCAAGATCTTACGGGAGGGTACAATGAGCAGTTCTTC. Its translation: CASSQDLTGGYNEQFF.

The V call is TRBV6-5, the J call TRBJ1-5; TRBD1 is a possible D gene (6 bases). The CDR3 contains 14 residues. Trimming stripped 7 bases from V and 4 bases from J, with 14 bases between. The V gene's germline CDR1 is MNHEY and CDR2 SVGAGI. CDR3 loop: CASNQRRGNQPQHF. The DNA of the CDR3 is TGTGCCAGCAACCAAAGAAGGGGGAATCAGCCCCAGCATTTT.

The chain joins TRBV6-5 to TRBJ2-7, with 9 bases lining up with TRBD2. The CDR3 totals 14 residues. Germline trimming cut 10 bases from V and 2 bases from J; bases unmatched to any gene: 9. Germline V gene data show CDR1 as MNHEY and CDR2 as SVGAGI. The chain's CDR3 is CANQGLAGPYEQYF. CDR3 coding DNA: TGTGCCAACCAGGGGCTAGCGGGACCCTACGAGCAGTACTTC.

J is TRBJ1-1 and V is TRBV7-3, with no clear D. The V end was cut by 3 bases, the J end by 4 bases, with 9 bases between. Germline-derived CDR1 and CDR2 are SGHTA and FQGTGA. CDR3 length: 13 amino acids. The CDR3 nucleotides are TGTGCCAGCAGCTTTGATGTGAGCACTGAAGCTTTCTTT. Translated, it gives CASSFDVSTEAFF. The whole variable domain, remainder taken from reference TRBV7-3 and TRBJ1-1, is GAGVSQTPSNKVTEKGKYVELRCDPISGHTALYWYRQSLGQGPEFLIYFQGTGAADDSGLPNDRFFAVRPEGSVSTLKIQRTERGDSAVYLCASSFDVSTEAFFGQGTRLTVV.

The table lists this clone with a count of one. This chain joins TRBV5-6 and TRBJ2-2; a possible D gene is TRBD1 (5 bases). The CDR3 runs 16 residues. Trimming shortened V by 0 bases and J by 7 bases, and 16 bases separated the two germline ends. From germline, CDR1 is SGHDT and CDR2 YYEEEE. The CDR3 nucleotides are TGTGCCAGCAGCTTGGGGCAAGCAGGGTCCGGCGGGGAGCTGTTTTTT. Residues: CASSLGQAGSGGELFF.

Worth noting for this clone: This specimen includes other DNA sequences encoding the same CDR3. The chain employs TRBV9 and TRBJ2-3; no clear D. Germline loops: CDR1 SGDLS, CDR2 YYNGEE. There are 15 residues in the CDR3. V lost 0 bases and J 0 bases, leaving 8 bases between the germline ends. The CDR3 reads CASSVGTASTDTQYF. As DNA, the CDR3 is TGTGCCAGCAGCGTAGGCACAGCTAGCACAGATACGCAGTATTTT. Drawing the rest from reference TRBV9 and TRBJ2-3, the complete variable domain is DSGVTQTPKHLITATGQRVTLRCSPRSGDLSVYWYQQSLDQGLQFLIQYYNGEERAKGNILERFSAQQFPDLHSELNLSSLELGDSALYFCASSVGTASTDTQYFGPGTRLTVL.

CDR3 nucleotides: TGTGCCAGCAGCTTGGAGGGGCCAGCCAGCGAGCAGTACTTC. Its translation is CASSLEGPASEQYF. J is TRBJ2-7 and V is TRBV5-6; maybe TRBD1 (5 bases). CDR1 is SGHDT, CDR2 YYEEEE, per germline. This CDR3 has 14 amino acids. With 0 bases removed from V and 6 bases from J, the gap between germline ends came to 13 bases.

Comment on this clone: Compared with germline, one end of the junction differs, possibly owing to a read error. The V call is TRBV5-1, the J call TRBJ1-5; D may be TRBD1 (6 bases). The length of the CDR3 is 13 residues. Germline V gene sequence: CDR1 SGHRS, CDR2 YFSETQ. The CDR3 protein is CASSRTADQPQHF. The DNA for the CDR3 is TGTGCCAGCAGCCGGACAGCTGATCAGCCCCAGCATTTT.

The V and J genes are TRBV19 and TRBJ1-2, with D perhaps matching TRBD1 (5 bases). Per the germline V gene, CDR1 is LNHDA and CDR2 is SQIVND (reference sequence). The CDR3 covers 15 residues. V was clipped by 4 bases and J by 8 bases, with 20 bases between them. The CDR3 is CASSTGAQLKAGYTF. CDR3 nucleotides: TGTGCCAGTAGTACCGGGGCCCAGCTAAAGGCGGGCTACACCTTC.

The J gene is TRBJ2-5, the V gene TRBV5-4, with 8 bases aligning to TRBD2. Germline V gene data show CDR1 as SGHNT and CDR2 as YYREEE (reference sequence). The ends lost 5 bases at V and 5 bases at J; junction bases unmatched: 11. The CDR3 runs to 15 residues. This CDR3 is CASSRDGLARETQYF. CDR3 nucleotide sequence: TGTGCCAGCAGTAGGGACGGACTAGCACGGGAGACCCAGTACTTC.

J is TRBJ1-2 and V is TRBV18; 10 positions agree with TRBD1. This CDR3 has 14 amino acids. Germline values: CDR1 KGHSH, CDR2 LQKENI. The V and J ends lost 6 bases and 7 bases, in that order; junction bases with no gene match: 8. The CDR3 here is CASSTRDRGFGYTF. In DNA, the CDR3 is TGTGCCAGCTCTACCCGGGACAGGGGCTTTGGCTACACCTTC.

This rearrangement joins TRBV7-9 to TRBJ1-6; D is perhaps TRBD1 (5 bases). Trimming shortened V by 5 bases and J by 0 bases, and 14 bases separated the two germline ends. This CDR3 comprises 17 residues. Germline CDR1 is SEHNR and CDR2 is FQNEAQ (reference sequence). The CDR3 DNA is TGTGCCAGCAGCCTCACGGGGGGAGGCTCCTATAATTCACCCCTCCACTTT. Its translation is CASSLTGGGSYNSPLHF.

V is TRBV7-6 and J is TRBJ2-2; 9 bases agree with TRBD1. Germline V gene lookup returns CDR1 SGHVS and CDR2 FNYEAQ. This CDR3 region has 16 residues. With 7 bases clipped from V and 1 base from J, the junction kept 7 bases outside the gene matches. The DNA of the CDR3 is TGTGCCAGCAACACACCGGGACAGGGGAACACCGGGGAGCTGTTTTTT. Translation gives CASNTPGQGNTGELFF.

This sequence joins TRBV11-3 and TRBJ2-7; a weak D match, TRBD2 (5 bases). V lost 5 bases to trimming and J lost 4 bases, with 18 bases between them. Germline lookup yields CDR1 SGHNT and CDR2 YENEEA. The CDR3 is 15 amino acids. The CDR3 DNA is TGTGCCAGCAGCCCTATCTGGGAGTGGTTATACGAGCAGTACTTC. It is translated as CASSPIWEWLYEQYF.

The rearrangement joins TRBV9 to TRBJ2-2; 7 bases match TRBD2. CDR3 length equals 12 residues. Germline CDR1 and CDR2: SGDLS and YYNGEE. J gave up 13 bases and V 0 bases, and 3 bases lay outside the gene matches. The CDR3 loop is CASSVGEGPLFF. DNA for the CDR3: TGTGCCAGCAGCGTAGGGGAGGGACCGCTGTTTTTT. Complete variable domain (other parts from reference TRBV9 and TRBJ2-2): DSGVTQTPKHLITATGQRVTLRCSPRSGDLSVYWYQQSLDQGLQFLIQYYNGEERAKGNILERFSAQQFPDLHSELNLSSLELGDSALYFCASSVGEGPLFFGEGSRLTVL.

This chain connects TRBV5-4 to TRBJ1-2, with D unresolved. Germline CDR1 SGHNT, CDR2 YYREEE (reference sequence). The ends were cut back, 0 bases at V and 6 bases at J, with 12 bases in the middle. CDR3 length: 14 residues. CDR3 DNA: TGTGCCAGCAGCTTGGTTAACCCCCAGAATGGCTACACCTTC. Its protein is CASSLVNPQNGYTF.

This chain uses TRBV30 with TRBJ2-7, with 13 bases identical to TRBD2. The V gene end was trimmed by 2 bases and the J gene end by 0 bases; junction bases not matched to a gene: 7. Looked up from germline, CDR1 is GTSNPN and CDR2 is SVGIG (reference sequence). There are 17 residues in the CDR3. CDR3 residues: CAWSSTRTSGSSYEQYF. The DNA of the CDR3 is TGTGCCTGGAGTTCTACCCGGACTAGCGGGAGCTCCTACGAGCAGTACTTC.

The chain employs TRBV11-2 and TRBJ2-5, with D uncertain. Trimming left V 5 bases short and J 7 bases short, with 23 bases between. CDR3 length: 16 residues. Germline V gene sequence: CDR1 SGHAT, CDR2 FQNNGV. CDR3 residues: CASSPLSVGFRGTQYF. Written as DNA, the CDR3 is TGTGCCAGCAGCCCCCTCTCCGTAGGCTTCAGAGGGACCCAGTACTTC.

The chain combines TRBV4-3 with TRBJ1-3; D not resolved. This CDR3 is 15 amino acids long. Germline V CDR1 and CDR2: LGHNA, YSLEER. Trimming pared 0 bases from V and 4 bases from J, leaving 10 bases between. The CDR3 DNA reads as TGCGCCAGCAGCCAAGACAGCAGAGAGGGAAACACCATATATTTT. Its translation is CASSQDSREGNTIYF.

The CDR3 region is CAWAPGTGVGNTIYF. CDR3 coding DNA: TGTGCCTGGGCCCCCGGGACAGGGGTTGGAAACACCATATATTTT. The V and J genes are TRBV30 and TRBJ1-3, with 10 bases lining up with TRBD1. Germline-derived CDR1 and CDR2 are GTSNPN and SVGIG (reference sequence). J was trimmed by 3 bases and V by 5 bases; bases with no gene match: 7. This CDR3 is 15 amino acids long.

The gene calls are TRBV5-5 and TRBJ2-1; TRBD1 aligns across 9 bases. Trimming at V came to 3 bases and at J to 0 bases, leaving 13 bases not matched to a gene. Germline CDR1 and CDR2: SGHKS and YYEKEE (reference sequence). The CDR3 covers 19 residues. The CDR3, as DNA: TGTGCCAGCAGCTCGGGGACAGGGATCCGTTCCTACTCCTACAATGAGCAGTTCTTC. The encoded protein is CASSSGTGIRSYSYNEQFF.